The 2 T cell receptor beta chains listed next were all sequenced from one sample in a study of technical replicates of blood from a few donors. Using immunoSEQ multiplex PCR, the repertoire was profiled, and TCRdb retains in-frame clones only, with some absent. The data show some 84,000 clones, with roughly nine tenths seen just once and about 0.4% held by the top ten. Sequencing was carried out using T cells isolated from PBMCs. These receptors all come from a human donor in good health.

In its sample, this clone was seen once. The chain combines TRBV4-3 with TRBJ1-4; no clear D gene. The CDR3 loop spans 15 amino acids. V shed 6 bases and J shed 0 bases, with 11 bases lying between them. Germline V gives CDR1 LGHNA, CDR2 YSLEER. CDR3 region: CASSPTSATNEKLFF. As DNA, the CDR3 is TGCGCCAGCAGTCCCACTTCGGCAACTAATGAAAAACTGTTTTTT.

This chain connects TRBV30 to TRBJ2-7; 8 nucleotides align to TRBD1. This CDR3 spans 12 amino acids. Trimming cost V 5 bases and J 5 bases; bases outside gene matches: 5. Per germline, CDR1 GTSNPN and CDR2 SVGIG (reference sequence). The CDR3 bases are TGTGCCTGGGAGGACAGGGCGAACGAGCAGTACTTC. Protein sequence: CAWEDRANEQYF.